Listed below are T cell receptor beta chains from one sample, sequenced in a study of blood T cell repertoires in COVID-19. This table comes from immunoSEQ multiplex PCR, and its TCRdb copy is limited to in-frame clones, with some not included. The data show about 250,000 clones, 70% to 90% seen once. Specimen: PBMCs or T cells enriched from blood (not recorded which). The receptors were gathered from a woman in her forties or fifties with acute COVID-19. The CDR3 runs from the conserved cysteine through the conserved F or W. D genes are given only for firm matches. Clone sizes are given selectively: once, few, many, or a class where the clone is expanded.

NA	TRBJ1-5	NA	TRBV9	CASSVGPSQQPQHF	TGTGCCAGCAGCGTAGGTCCCTCGCAGCAGCCCCAGCATTTT
TRBD2	TRBJ2-5	NA	TRBV20-1	CSASTSGGALQETQYF	TGCAGTGCTAGTACTAGCGGGGGGGCACTCCAAGAGACCCAGTACTTC
NA	TRBJ2-7	NA	TRBV21-1	CASSTVYEQYF	TGTGCCAGCAGCACTGTATACGAGCAGTACTTC
TRBD1	TRBJ1-1	NA	TRBV13	CASSSTGGAYGTEAFF	TGTGCCAGCAGCTCCACAGGGGGCGCATACGGCACTGAAGCTTTCTTT
NA	TRBJ1-2	NA	TRBV19	CASSRDTGYGYTF	TGTGCCAGTAGCCGGGACACCGGCTATGGCTACACCTTC
TRBD1	TRBJ1-5	NA	TRBV30	CAWSLTGGLTPQHF	TGTGCCTGGAGTCTCACAGGGGGCCTAACCCCCCAGCATTTT
NA	TRBJ1-3	NA	TRBV25-1	CASTRTASSGNTIYF	TGTGCCAGCACCAGGACAGCCTCCTCTGGAAACACCATATATTTT
NA	TRBJ2-3	once	TRBV20-1	CSATEYTQYF	TGCAGTGCCACAGAATATACGCAGTATTTT
TRBD1	TRBJ2-1	NA	TRBV4-3	CASSQGPGQGDYNEQFF	TGCGCCAGCAGCCAAGGCCCGGGACAGGGGGATTACAATGAGCAGTTCTTC
TRBD2	TRBJ2-2	NA	TRBV19	CASTPGLAGGRNTGELFF	TGTGCCAGTACCCCGGGACTAGCGGGGGGTCGGAACACCGGGGAGCTGTTTTTT
TRBD1	TRBJ1-1	NA	TRBV6-5	CASSLQGAGAFF	TGTGCCAGCAGCCTACAGGGGGCTGGGGCTTTCTTT
NA	TRBJ1-6	few	TRBV7-9	CASSLGGGNSPLHF	TGTGCCAGCAGCCTAGGGGGAGGTAATTCACCCCTCCACTTT
NA	TRBJ1-5	NA	TRBV13	CASSLKGGNQPQHF	TGTGCCAGCAGCTTAAAGGGAGGCAATCAGCCCCAGCATTTT
NA	TRBJ2-1	NA	TRBV5-4	CASSWGAGEQFF	TGTGCCAGCAGCTGGGGAGCAGGTGAGCAGTTCTTC
TRBD1	TRBJ1-3	NA	TRBV5-4	CASSQLTGNGNTIYF	TGTGCCAGCAGCCAACTGACAGGGAATGGAAACACCATATATTTT
NA	TRBJ1-2	NA	TRBV3-1/TRBV3-2	CASSQGAGSLYGYTF	TGTGCCAGCAGCCAAGGGGCTGGGTCCCTCTATGGCTACACCTTC
TRBD1	TRBJ2-7	NA	TRBV6-4	CASEGQSYEQYF	TGTGCCAGCGAGGGACAGTCCTACGAGCAGTACTTC
TRBD1	TRBJ1-1	NA	TRBV4-3	CASSQSGTGEFEAFF	TGCGCCAGCAGCCAATCCGGGACAGGGGAGTTTGAAGCTTTCTTT
TRBD1	TRBJ1-6	NA	TRBV9	CASSVTGTENSPLHF	TGTGCCAGCAGCGTAACCGGGACAGAGAATTCACCCCTCCACTTT
TRBD1	TRBJ1-2	few	TRBV5-4	CASSLGGQGLYYGYTF	TGTGCCAGCAGCTTGGGAGGACAGGGGCTTTATTATGGCTACACCTTC
NA	TRBJ1-2	NA	TRBV6-1	CASSEAPTGNYGYTF	TGTGCCAGCAGTGAAGCGCCTACAGGGAACTATGGCTACACCTTC
TRBD1	TRBJ2-7	once	TRBV6-1	CASSEGTGSFYEQYF	TGTGCCAGCAGTGAGGGGACAGGGTCCTTTTACGAGCAGTACTTC
NA	TRBJ1-2	NA	TRBV5-1	CASSPEGYGYTF	TGCGCCAGCAGCCCGGAGGGCTATGGCTACACCTTC
NA	TRBJ1-6	NA	TRBV2	CASNPRQGIVGNSPLHF	TGTGCCAGCAACCCGCGGCAGGGGATAGTGGGCAATTCACCCCTCCACTTT
NA	TRBJ2-3	NA	TRBV5-1	CASSLDEPSTDTQYF	TGCGCCAGCAGCTTGGACGAGCCGAGCACAGATACGCAGTATTTT
NA	TRBJ1-1	NA	TRBV29-1	CSARALDTEAFF	TGCAGCGCCCGTGCGCTGGACACTGAAGCTTTCTTT
TRBD1	TRBJ2-1	NA	TRBV28	CASKLQGPLYNEQFF	TGTGCCAGCAAACTACAGGGGCCCCTTTACAATGAGCAGTTCTTC
NA	TRBJ1-1	NA	TRBV6-2/TRBV6-3	CASSLDGNGGTEAFF	TGTGCCAGCAGTTTAGACGGCAATGGCGGGACTGAAGCTTTCTTT
NA	TRBJ1-1	NA	TRBV6-5	CASNEWEAEAFF	TGTGCCAGCAACGAGTGGGAGGCTGAAGCTTTCTTT
NA	TRBJ1-1	NA	TRBV11-2	CASSFTQDRAFF	TGTGCCAGCAGCTTTACGCAGGATCGAGCTTTCTTT
TRBD1	TRBJ2-5	NA	TRBV9	CASSVEPGTGLGETQYF	TGTGCCAGCAGCGTAGAACCCGGGACAGGATTGGGAGAGACCCAGTACTTC
TRBD1	TRBJ2-4	NA	TRBV6-1	CASSETALTGGNIQYF	TGTGCCAGCAGTGAAACGGCCCTGACAGGGGGAAACATTCAGTACTTC
TRBD2	TRBJ2-5	NA	TRBV25-1	CASSAGGAETQYF	TGTGCCAGCTCAGCGGGAGGGGCTGAGACCCAGTACTTC
TRBD1	TRBJ1-2	NA	TRBV3-1/TRBV3-2	CASSQAKGQGRGYTF	TGTGCCAGCAGCCAAGCCAAAGGACAGGGCCGCGGCTACACCTTC
TRBD2	TRBJ2-5	few	TRBV3-1/TRBV3-2	CASSQAGLAGETQYF	TGTGCCAGCAGCCAAGCGGGACTAGCGGGTGAGACCCAGTACTTC
TRBD2	TRBJ2-3	once	TRBV13	CASSLTSGSTDTQYF	TGTGCCAGCAGCTTGACTAGCGGTAGCACAGATACGCAGTATTTT
NA	TRBJ1-2	once	TRBV5-6	CASSKDTYGYTF	TGTGCCAGCAGCAAGGACACCTATGGCTACACCTTC
NA	TRBJ1-4	NA	TRBV27	CASSLSILGDEKLFF	TGTGCCAGCAGTTTATCGATCTTAGGGGATGAAAAACTGTTTTTT
TRBD1	TRBJ1-5	NA	TRBV20-1	CSASESGRGFSPQHF	TGCAGTGCTAGTGAGTCCGGCAGGGGGTTCTCGCCCCAGCATTTT
NA	TRBJ1-6	NA	TRBV6-4	CASSDSGGDSGPRGSPLHF	TGTGCCAGCAGTGACTCAGGGGGGGATTCGGGACCTAGAGGTTCACCCCTCCACTTT
TRBD1	TRBJ2-4	NA	TRBV7-8	CASSLTGVLAKNIQYF	TGTGCCAGCAGCTTGACAGGGGTATTGGCCAAAAACATTCAGTACTTC
NA	TRBJ1-2	NA	TRBV2	CASSGALGRNYGYTF	TGTGCCAGCAGTGGAGCATTGGGGAGGAACTATGGCTACACCTTC
TRBD1	TRBJ2-7	NA	TRBV5-1	CASSPTGYYEQYF	TGCGCCAGCAGCCCGACAGGGTACTACGAGCAGTACTTC
TRBD1	TRBJ1-4	few	TRBV19	CARKPGGTNEKLFF	TGTGCCAGGAAGCCAGGGGGCACTAATGAAAAACTGTTTTTT
NA	TRBJ1-2	NA	TRBV30	CAWSGLRDYSGYTF	TGTGCCTGGAGTGGTCTCCGGGACTATAGTGGCTACACCTTC
TRBD1	TRBJ1-4	NA	TRBV3-1/TRBV3-2	CASSQEKGAGLNEKLFF	TGTGCCAGCAGCCAAGAAAAGGGGGCTGGGTTAAATGAAAAACTGTTTTTT
TRBD1	TRBJ2-7	once	TRBV27	CASRAGQGDYEQYF	TGTGCCAGCAGAGCGGGACAGGGGGACTACGAGCAGTACTTC
TRBD2	TRBJ2-1	NA	TRBV7-9	CASSSLPSGGWNEQFF	TGTGCCAGCAGCTCCCTCCCCAGCGGGGGGTGGAATGAGCAGTTCTTC
TRBD2	TRBJ2-1	NA	TRBV4-2	CASSQELAGFYNEQFF	TGTGCCAGCAGCCAAGAACTAGCGGGGTTTTACAATGAGCAGTTCTTC